This TCR beta chain stems from a study of blood T cell repertoires in COVID-19. Study-level background: The samples span acute and convalescent COVID-19 from the United States, Italy and Spain.

How the authors handled the data: Using reference gene primer amplification, nucleated cell counts were estimated. Profiling relied on immunoSEQ multiplex PCR, and the TCRdb table lists in-frame clones only, not all of them. The DNA gave D and trimming, while V, J and clone size come from that table. The data contain 56,000 or so clones, 65% to 80% of them seen just once; the ten biggest clones take up around 6%. CDR1 and CDR2 from the germline V gene are SQVTM and ANQGSEA. This CDR3 spans 13 amino acids. The ends lost 6 bases at V and 3 bases at J; junction bases unmatched: 5. This clone has only one observation.

Sequencing was done on a sample of peripheral blood. The V call is TRBV29-1, the J call TRBJ2-4; 7 nucleotides align to TRBD1. The source of this sequence is a woman in her seventies with acute or convalescent COVID-19. This CDR3 is CSVLTGDKNIQYF. CDR3 bases: TGCAGCGTCCTCACAGGGGACAAAAACATTCAGTACTTC.